The 17 T cell receptor beta chains listed next were all sequenced from one sample in a study of response to subunit inactivated influenza vaccine. TCRdb ran MiXCR on the RT-PCR reads and lists one entry per CDR3 protein. Among 300,000 to 350,000 distinct CDR3 sequences listed, about 20% were seen once. The sequences come from PBMCs from blood, collected 21 months after vaccination. These receptors came from a man between 50 and 69 years old who received an inactivated influenza vaccine.

This chain joins TRBV3-1 and TRBJ2-7; no reliable D call. The CDR3 length is 14 residues. CDR1 is LGHDT, CDR2 YNNKEL, per germline (reference sequence). Trimming removed 1 base from V and 6 bases from J, with 13 bases in between. The DNA of the CDR3 is TGTGCCAGCAGCCAAGGTCACCGGGCGTTCGAGCAGTACTTC. Translation: CASSQGHRAFEQYF.

The chain couples TRBV27 to TRBJ2-7; D uncertain. Trimming left V 2 bases short and J 0 bases short, with 8 bases between. This CDR3 comprises 14 residues. CDR1 is MNHEY and CDR2 is SMNVEV in the germline V gene (reference sequence). The DNA of the CDR3 is TGTGCCAGCAGTTTAGAAGTGGGCTCCTACGAGCAGTACTTC. Protein: CASSLEVGSYEQYF.

This clonotype came up a few times. The chain employs TRBV12-3 or TRBV12-4 and TRBJ2-3; D gene uncertain. V dropped 6 bases and J dropped 5 bases, with 12 bases sitting between them. The CDR3 has 13 residues. CDR3 loop: CASSWKNGDTQYF. CDR3 DNA: TGTGCCAGCAGCTGGAAGAATGGAGATACGCAGTATTTT.

The V and J genes are TRBV20-1 and TRBJ2-5; D is uncertain. This CDR3 is 12 amino acids long. The V and J ends lost 2 bases and 4 bases respectively, with 8 bases between them. Germline lookup yields CDR1 DFQATT and CDR2 SNEGSKA (reference sequence). The CDR3 nucleotides read TGCAGTGCTAGAAGGTCAGGAGAGACCCAGTACTTC. Residues: CSARRSGETQYF.

V and J are TRBV7-2 and TRBJ1-1, with D possibly TRBD1 on 6 matching bases. Per the germline V gene, CDR1 is SGHTA and CDR2 is FQGNSA. Deletions cut 1 base from V and 8 bases from J, with 8 bases between. CDR3 length: 12 amino acids. This chain's CDR3 is CASSLGTAEAFF. CDR3 coding DNA: TGTGCCAGCAGCTTAGGGACAGCCGAAGCTTTCTTT.

There are many counts of this clonotype. The V call is TRBV28, the J call TRBJ2-7; D not resolved. The CDR3 extends over 12 amino acids. Germline values: CDR1 MDHEN, CDR2 SYDVKM. V was cut by 3 bases and J by 3 bases, with 6 bases left in between. CDR3 protein: CASSLKGYEQYF. The CDR3 coding sequence is TGTGCCAGCAGTTTGAAGGGCTACGAGCAGTACTTC.

The rearrangement links TRBV12-3 or TRBV12-4 to TRBJ2-1; D might be TRBD1 or TRBD2, each matching 6 bases. This CDR3 comprises 14 residues. V was cut by 5 bases and J by 5 bases, with 13 bases left in between. CDR3 in DNA: TGTGCCAGCAGTACTCTGGGGGGCGACAATGAGCAGTTCTTC. It specifies CASSTLGGDNEQFF.

This clonotype was seen only a few times. The chain combines TRBV9 with TRBJ1-6; D unclear. CDR1 is SGDLS and CDR2 is YYNGEE in the germline V gene. The CDR3 is made up of 16 amino acids. The V end was cut by 1 base, the J end by 6 bases, with 14 bases between. This CDR3 reads CASSVKWAGGNSPLHF. The DNA for the CDR3 is TGTGCCAGCAGCGTAAAGTGGGCGGGAGGTAATTCACCCCTCCACTTT.

This chain links TRBV11-2 with TRBJ2-7, with D uncertain. CDR1 is SGHAT, CDR2 FQNNGV, per germline. V was trimmed by 1 base and J by 0 bases, leaving 7 bases between them. This CDR3 contains 14 residues. The CDR3 sequence is CASSLGPVSYEQYF. DNA of the CDR3: TGTGCCAGCAGCTTAGGTCCGGTCTCCTACGAGCAGTACTTC.

This chain links TRBV25-1 with TRBJ2-3, with 8 bases fitting TRBD2. The CDR3 loop spans 16 amino acids. Germline V CDR1 and CDR2: MGHDK, SYGVNS. The junction had 12 bases not matched to a gene; V was cut back by 2 bases and J by 8 bases. DNA of the CDR3: TGTGCCAGCAGTGAAGGTACTAGCGGTAGATTGGGTACGCAGTATTTT. Translated, it gives CASSEGTSGRLGTQYF.

This clonotype has only one observation. This chain uses TRBV7-2 with TRBJ2-5; D remains unclear. The germline V and J ends were trimmed by 2 bases and 1 base, with 8 bases remaining between them. The CDR3 extends over 14 amino acids. In germline, CDR1 is SGHTA, CDR2 FQGNSA. The CDR3 region has the DNA TGTGCCAGCAGCTTACGAGGAGTCCAAGAGACCCAGTACTTC. It encodes CASSLRGVQETQYF.

Ten or more counts support this clonotype. One end of the junction varies from germline; a read error may be responsible. The chain uses TRBV4-3 and TRBJ2-5; D uncertain. CDR3 size: 15 residues. Germline V gives CDR1 LGHNA, CDR2 YSLEER. CDR3: CASSQDWGSYESQYF. DNA for the CDR3: TGCGCCAGCAGCCAAGATTGGGGAAGCTATGAGAGCCAGTACTTC.

The chain links TRBV24-1 to TRBJ2-1, with D uncertain. The CDR3 is 16 residues long. Germline assignment: CDR1 KGHDR and CDR2 SFDVKD. V was cut by 0 bases and J by 4 bases, with 12 bases left in between. The CDR3 nucleotides read TGTGCCACCAGTGATTTGCAGACCCCAGGATACAATGAGCAGTTCTTC. Amino acid sequence: CATSDLQTPGYNEQFF.

The table lists this clonotype with a few counts. The chain couples TRBV3-1 to TRBJ1-2; no firm D call. The germline gives CDR1 LGHDT, CDR2 YNNKEL (reference sequence). The V gene lost 7 bases and the J gene lost 4 bases, with 19 bases spanning the gap. CDR3 length equals 15 residues. The CDR3 spells CASNPTSRATYGYTF. Here the CDR3 DNA reads TGTGCCAGCAACCCAACTTCCCGGGCCACCTATGGCTACACCTTC.

This chain uses TRBV11-2 with TRBJ2-5; TRBD1 agrees at 7 bases. The CDR3 covers 15 residues. The trim removed 5 bases at V and 2 bases at J, leaving 8 bases unmatched. Germline V gives CDR1 SGHAT, CDR2 FQNNGV. This CDR3 is CASSPQLDRQETQYF. The CDR3 DNA reads as TGTGCCAGCAGCCCACAACTGGACAGGCAAGAGACCCAGTACTTC.

This clonotype was seen a few times. CDR3 region: CASSFSMGRRNTIYF. Written as DNA, the CDR3 is TGTGCCAGCAGCTTCTCCATGGGACGCAGAAACACCATATATTTT. The chain links TRBV7-9 to TRBJ1-3; D possibly corresponds to TRBD1 (5 bases). The germline V gene has CDR1 SEHNR and CDR2 FQNEAQ (reference sequence). Trimming removed 3 bases at V and 5 bases at J, with 14 bases between. This CDR3 spans 15 amino acids.

The chain combines TRBV9 with TRBJ1-1; TRBD1 matches 7 bases. The CDR3 loop spans 14 amino acids. Per germline, CDR1 SGDLS and CDR2 YYNGEE. Losses at the gene ends were 0 bases for V and 4 bases for J; bases not matched to a gene: 3. The DNA of the CDR3 is TGTGCCAGCAGCGTAGAGGGGGCGGGCACTGAAGCTTTCTTT. It specifies CASSVEGAGTEAFF.